The rows below give T cell receptor beta chains drawn from one sample of a study of blood T cell repertoires in COVID-19. Profiled with immunoSEQ multiplex PCR; TCRdb holds only in-frame clones, not every one. Of some 87,000 clones listed, 85% to 95% were seen once; the top ten hold approximately 6.3%. The sequenced sample consisted of peripheral blood. The receptors were gathered from a woman aged 55-75 years with active COVID-19. The CDR3 runs from the conserved cysteine through the conserved F or W. D genes are given only for firm matches. Not every row has a clone size; where given, it reads once, few, many or a size class.

CDR3nt: TGCGCCAGCAGCCAGACAGTGACAGATACGCAGTATTTT
CDR3aa: CASSQTVTDTQYF
j_gene: TRBJ2-3
abundance: once
v_gene: TRBV4-1
d_gene: NA

CDR3nt: TGTGCCTGGACCCCCGGGAGCGCCTACGAGCAGTACTTC
CDR3aa: CAWTPGSAYEQYF
j_gene: TRBJ2-7
abundance: NA
v_gene: TRBV30
d_gene: NA

CDR3nt: TGTGCCAGCCGCTTGAGTGGGCCCAGCTCCTACGAGCAGTACTTC
CDR3aa: CASRLSGPSSYEQYF
j_gene: TRBJ2-7
abundance: NA
v_gene: TRBV27
d_gene: NA

CDR3nt: TGCGCCAGCAGCCAAGTAGCGGGGGATGAGCAGTTCTTC
CDR3aa: CASSQVAGDEQFF
j_gene: TRBJ2-1
abundance: NA
v_gene: TRBV4-1
d_gene: TRBD2

CDR3nt: TGTGCCAGCAGTAAACGACAGGGGTCCAATCAGCCCCAGCATTTT
CDR3aa: CASSKRQGSNQPQHF
j_gene: TRBJ1-5
abundance: NA
v_gene: TRBV6-2/TRBV6-3
d_gene: TRBD1

CDR3nt: TGTGCCACCAGTTCCTCTCTAAACAATGAGCAGTTCTTC
CDR3aa: CATSSSLNNEQFF
j_gene: TRBJ2-1
abundance: NA
v_gene: TRBV24-1
d_gene: NA

CDR3nt: TGTGCCAGCAGTTGGCTAGCGGGAGGGCCGAGTGAGCAGTTCTTC
CDR3aa: CASSWLAGGPSEQFF
j_gene: TRBJ2-1
abundance: NA
v_gene: TRBV27
d_gene: TRBD2

CDR3nt: TGTGCCAGCAGCTTATCCGGCTCTGGGGCCAACGTCCTGACTTTC
CDR3aa: CASSLSGSGANVLTF
j_gene: TRBJ2-6
abundance: NA
v_gene: TRBV11-2
d_gene: NA

CDR3nt: TGTGCCAGCAGTGGGGACAGGGGAGGAAATCAGCCCCAGCATTTT
CDR3aa: CASSGDRGGNQPQHF
j_gene: TRBJ1-5
abundance: NA
v_gene: TRBV2
d_gene: TRBD1

CDR3nt: TGTGCCAGCAGTAAACCTCTATCACCCCTCCACTTT
CDR3aa: CASSKPLSPLHF
j_gene: TRBJ1-6
abundance: NA
v_gene: TRBV6-2/TRBV6-3
d_gene: NA

CDR3nt: TGTGCCAGCAGCCCGCGGACAGGTTCAAATGAGCAGTTCTTC
CDR3aa: CASSPRTGSNEQFF
j_gene: TRBJ2-1
abundance: NA
v_gene: TRBV28
d_gene: TRBD1

CDR3nt: TGTGCCAGCCGCTACCTTCGGGACAGGGACACTGAAGCTTTCTTT
CDR3aa: CASRYLRDRDTEAFF
j_gene: TRBJ1-1
abundance: NA
v_gene: TRBV6-6
d_gene: TRBD1

CDR3nt: TGTGCCAGCAGCTTAGGCGGGAGGGACTACAATGAGCAGTTCTTC
CDR3aa: CASSLGGRDYNEQFF
j_gene: TRBJ2-1
abundance: NA
v_gene: TRBV7-3
d_gene: TRBD2

CDR3nt: TGTGCCAGCAGTCCCCGGGTCCGGACAGCTCAGAACACTGAAGCTTTCTTT
CDR3aa: CASSPRVRTAQNTEAFF
j_gene: TRBJ1-1
abundance: NA
v_gene: TRBV6-6
d_gene: NA

CDR3nt: TGTGCCAGCAGTGAATATAGTTTCGTTCCAGATACGCAGTATTTT
CDR3aa: CASSEYSFVPDTQYF
j_gene: TRBJ2-3
abundance: NA
v_gene: TRBV25-1
d_gene: NA

CDR3nt: TGTGCCAGTAGCACAACTAGTGGACCTCTAGGAAATGGCTACACCTTC
CDR3aa: CASSTTSGPLGNGYTF
j_gene: TRBJ1-2
abundance: NA
v_gene: TRBV19
d_gene: NA

CDR3nt: TGTGCCAGCAGCGTAGATCAGGGAGGAGGGACTGAAGCTTTCTTT
CDR3aa: CASSVDQGGGTEAFF
j_gene: TRBJ1-1
abundance: once
v_gene: TRBV9
d_gene: NA

CDR3nt: TGCGCCAGCAGCTTGAGGGCGGGGAGGGACGAGCAGTACTTC
CDR3aa: CASSLRAGRDEQYF
j_gene: TRBJ2-7
abundance: NA
v_gene: TRBV5-1
d_gene: TRBD2

CDR3nt: TGTGCCTGGAGTTTCCAAGACAGGTTCCCTGGAAACACCATATATTTT
CDR3aa: CAWSFQDRFPGNTIYF
j_gene: TRBJ1-3
abundance: once
v_gene: TRBV30
d_gene: NA

CDR3nt: TGCGCCAGCAGCTGGGACAGGGTGTCTAATTCACCCCTCCACTTT
CDR3aa: CASSWDRVSNSPLHF
j_gene: TRBJ1-6
abundance: NA
v_gene: TRBV5-1
d_gene: TRBD1

CDR3nt: TGTGCCAGCAGCCTTATAGCGAGCAATGAGCAGTTCTTC
CDR3aa: CASSLIASNEQFF
j_gene: TRBJ2-1
abundance: NA
v_gene: TRBV7-3
d_gene: NA

CDR3nt: TGTGCCAGCAGCTTGGGAGGGCGGGAGACCCAGTACTTC
CDR3aa: CASSLGGRETQYF
j_gene: TRBJ2-5
abundance: NA
v_gene: TRBV5-8
d_gene: NA

CDR3nt: TGTGCCAGCGACAGGACCCAAGGCAATCAGCCCCAGCATTTT
CDR3aa: CASDRTQGNQPQHF
j_gene: TRBJ1-5
abundance: NA
v_gene: TRBV6-5
d_gene: NA

CDR3nt: TGTGCCAGCAGTGCCGGGACAGCAACCGTGCCCTACGAGCAGTACTTC
CDR3aa: CASSAGTATVPYEQYF
j_gene: TRBJ2-7
abundance: NA
v_gene: TRBV6-1
d_gene: TRBD1

CDR3nt: TGTGCCAGCAATGGCGGCCAGCGGAGCAATCAGCCCCAGCATTTT
CDR3aa: CASNGGQRSNQPQHF
j_gene: TRBJ1-5
abundance: once
v_gene: TRBV2
d_gene: NA

CDR3nt: TGCGCCAGCACCCCGGACAGGGGGGATCAGCCCCAGCATTTT
CDR3aa: CASTPDRGDQPQHF
j_gene: TRBJ1-5
abundance: NA
v_gene: TRBV4-1
d_gene: TRBD1

CDR3nt: TGCGCCAGCAGCCAGGAAACAGGGCGCAATCAGCCCCAGCATTTT
CDR3aa: CASSQETGRNQPQHF
j_gene: TRBJ1-5
abundance: NA
v_gene: TRBV4-3
d_gene: NA

CDR3nt: TGTGCCAGCAGCCATCCCTTGGGACAGGGAATGGAGACCCAGTACTTC
CDR3aa: CASSHPLGQGMETQYF
j_gene: TRBJ2-5
abundance: NA
v_gene: TRBV14
d_gene: TRBD1

CDR3nt: TGTGCCAGCAGTTTATGGGGCAGGGAGAACACTGAAGCTTTCTTT
CDR3aa: CASSLWGRENTEAFF
j_gene: TRBJ1-1
abundance: NA
v_gene: TRBV28
d_gene: NA

CDR3nt: TGTGCCAGCAGTGAGTATTACGGGCGGGTGTCCTACGAGCAGTACTTC
CDR3aa: CASSEYYGRVSYEQYF
j_gene: TRBJ2-7
abundance: NA
v_gene: TRBV6-1
d_gene: NA

CDR3nt: TGTGCCAGCAGTCCGGGGCTAGCGGGGGCCCTAACCCCTACCCCTTTCACCTACGAGCAGTACTTC
CDR3aa: CASSPGLAGALTPTPFTYEQYF
j_gene: TRBJ2-7
abundance: NA
v_gene: TRBV28
d_gene: TRBD2

CDR3nt: TGCAGCGTTGCGCAGGGAACCTTGGGAGGCTACACCTTC
CDR3aa: CSVAQGTLGGYTF
j_gene: TRBJ1-2
abundance: NA
v_gene: TRBV29-1
d_gene: NA

CDR3nt: TGTGCCAGCAGCTTTGGGGACAGAAACTATGGCTACACCTTC
CDR3aa: CASSFGDRNYGYTF
j_gene: TRBJ1-2
abundance: NA
v_gene: TRBV13
d_gene: TRBD1

CDR3nt: TGTGCCAGCAGCTTAGGCGGCGGGGGGGGCGGCGAGCAGTACTTC
CDR3aa: CASSLGGGGGGEQYF
j_gene: TRBJ2-7
abundance: NA
v_gene: TRBV7-2
d_gene: TRBD2

CDR3nt: TGTGCCAGCACCGGGACTTCTCAAGAGACCCAGTACTTC
CDR3aa: CASTGTSQETQYF
j_gene: TRBJ2-5
abundance: NA
v_gene: TRBV27
d_gene: NA

CDR3nt: TGTGCCAGCAGTCTAGGACACCTCAATCAGCCCCAGCATTTT
CDR3aa: CASSLGHLNQPQHF
j_gene: TRBJ1-5
abundance: NA
v_gene: TRBV28
d_gene: NA

CDR3nt: TGTGCCAGTAGTCCGTTAGGGACAGGGGCCACACATCAGCCCCAGCATTTT
CDR3aa: CASSPLGTGATHQPQHF
j_gene: TRBJ1-5
abundance: once
v_gene: TRBV19
d_gene: TRBD1

CDR3nt: TGTGCCAGCAGCTCACAGGGGAACGATGGCTACACCTTC
CDR3aa: CASSSQGNDGYTF
j_gene: TRBJ1-2
abundance: NA
v_gene: TRBV11-3
d_gene: TRBD1

CDR3nt: TGTGCCAGCAGCGTAGGGGGCAGGGAGAACACTGAAGCTTTCTTT
CDR3aa: CASSVGGRENTEAFF
j_gene: TRBJ1-1
abundance: NA
v_gene: TRBV9
d_gene: NA

CDR3nt: TGTGCCAGCAGCCGGAGCGGGAGGGCCGCAGATACGCAGTATTTT
CDR3aa: CASSRSGRAADTQYF
j_gene: TRBJ2-3
abundance: NA
v_gene: TRBV5-6
d_gene: TRBD2

CDR3nt: TGTGCCAGCAGCTTGGGACAGGCGACTAGTGGCTACACCTTC
CDR3aa: CASSLGQATSGYTF
j_gene: TRBJ1-2
abundance: NA
v_gene: TRBV28
d_gene: TRBD1

CDR3nt: TGCGCCAGCAGCCAAGGGGGGCCGGACAGGGGTAGGAATGAGCAGTTCTTC
CDR3aa: CASSQGGPDRGRNEQFF
j_gene: TRBJ2-1
abundance: NA
v_gene: TRBV4-1
d_gene: TRBD1

CDR3nt: TGTGCCAGCAGCCAACGGTCAGGGGGCGTAGGGAGCTCCTACGAGCAGTACTTC
CDR3aa: CASSQRSGGVGSSYEQYF
j_gene: TRBJ2-7
abundance: NA
v_gene: TRBV7-9
d_gene: TRBD1

CDR3nt: TGTGCCAGCAGCTTCCTGTCAGGAAGAGATGGGGCCAACGTCCTGACTTTC
CDR3aa: CASSFLSGRDGANVLTF
j_gene: TRBJ2-6
abundance: NA
v_gene: TRBV5-4
d_gene: NA

CDR3nt: TGTGCCAGCAGCTTACGGGAGGGATATGGCTACACCTTC
CDR3aa: CASSLREGYGYTF
j_gene: TRBJ1-2
abundance: NA
v_gene: TRBV7-9
d_gene: NA

CDR3nt: TGTGCCAGCAGTGACAGGGGCAACCTGGAGACCCAGTACTTC
CDR3aa: CASSDRGNLETQYF
j_gene: TRBJ2-5
abundance: NA
v_gene: TRBV6-6
d_gene: TRBD1

CDR3nt: TGTGCCAGCAACATAGGGGGGGGCAGGGTCGATCAGCCCCAGCATTTT
CDR3aa: CASNIGGGRVDQPQHF
j_gene: TRBJ1-5
abundance: NA
v_gene: TRBV28
d_gene: NA

CDR3nt: TGTGCCAGCCCGAACAGTCAAGAGACCCAGTACTTC
CDR3aa: CASPNSQETQYF
j_gene: TRBJ2-5
abundance: NA
v_gene: TRBV3-1/TRBV3-2
d_gene: NA

CDR3nt: TGTGCCAGCAGCTTAGTCCGCGGGGGCTATGACGATGAGCAGTTCTTC
CDR3aa: CASSLVRGGYDDEQFF
j_gene: TRBJ2-1
abundance: NA
v_gene: TRBV7-2
d_gene: NA

CDR3nt: TGTGCCACCCCGAGGGGCGGGGGGGCCGGTACGCAGTATTTT
CDR3aa: CATPRGGGAGTQYF
j_gene: TRBJ2-3
abundance: NA
v_gene: TRBV7-9
d_gene: TRBD2

CDR3nt: TGTGCCAGCAGCCTAAAAGACTCGGGACTAGGAGTGGGGGAGCTGTTTTTT
CDR3aa: CASSLKDSGLGVGELFF
j_gene: TRBJ2-2
abundance: NA
v_gene: TRBV7-3
d_gene: TRBD2

CDR3nt: TGTGCCAGCAGTTACGGGTGGGGCAGCTCTGGGGCCAACGTCCTGACTTTC
CDR3aa: CASSYGWGSSGANVLTF
j_gene: TRBJ2-6
abundance: NA
v_gene: TRBV6-2/TRBV6-3
d_gene: NA

CDR3nt: TGTGCCAGCAGCCGACAGGATGAAAAACTGTTTTTT
CDR3aa: CASSRQDEKLFF
j_gene: TRBJ1-4
abundance: few
v_gene: TRBV5-4
d_gene: NA

CDR3nt: TGTGCCAGCAGTGAATCAGGGTACACTCAGCCCCAGCATTTT
CDR3aa: CASSESGYTQPQHF
j_gene: TRBJ1-5
abundance: NA
v_gene: TRBV2
d_gene: NA

CDR3nt: TGTGCCAGCAGCCTGGGGGGGCACGAGACCCAGTACTTC
CDR3aa: CASSLGGHETQYF
j_gene: TRBJ2-5
abundance: NA
v_gene: TRBV7-2
d_gene: NA

CDR3nt: TGCGCCAGCAGCGAACAGGGGGAGACCCAGTACTTC
CDR3aa: CASSEQGETQYF
j_gene: TRBJ2-5
abundance: NA
v_gene: TRBV5-1
d_gene: TRBD1

CDR3nt: TGTGCCAGCGGGGTCGCGGGGACCACCTACGAGCAGTACTTC
CDR3aa: CASGVAGTTYEQYF
j_gene: TRBJ2-7
abundance: NA
v_gene: TRBV6-5
d_gene: NA

CDR3nt: TGTGCCAGCAGCTATTTAGCGGGACCGAACACCGGGGAGCTGTTTTTT
CDR3aa: CASSYLAGPNTGELFF
j_gene: TRBJ2-2
abundance: NA
v_gene: TRBV7-3
d_gene: TRBD2

CDR3nt: TGCAGTGCTAGTCAAAAATTGAACACTGAAGCTTTCTTT
CDR3aa: CSASQKLNTEAFF
j_gene: TRBJ1-1
abundance: NA
v_gene: TRBV20-1
d_gene: NA